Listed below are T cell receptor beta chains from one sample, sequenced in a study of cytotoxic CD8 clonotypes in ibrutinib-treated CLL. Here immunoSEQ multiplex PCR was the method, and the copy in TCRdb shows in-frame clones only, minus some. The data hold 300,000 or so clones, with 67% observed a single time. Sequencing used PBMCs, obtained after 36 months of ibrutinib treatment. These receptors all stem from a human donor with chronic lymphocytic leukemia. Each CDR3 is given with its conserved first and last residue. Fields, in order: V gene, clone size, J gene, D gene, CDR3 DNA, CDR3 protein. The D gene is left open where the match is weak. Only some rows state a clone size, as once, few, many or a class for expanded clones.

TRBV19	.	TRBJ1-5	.	TGTGCCAGTAGTATAGTGGGAGGGGACAATCAGCCCCAGCATTTT	CASSIVGGDNQPQHF
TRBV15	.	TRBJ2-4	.	TGTGCCACCAGCAGAGGACTCGGGCGCCTAGACGTTTATGCCAAAAACATTCAGTACTTC	CATSRGLGRLDVYAKNIQYF
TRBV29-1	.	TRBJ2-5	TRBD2	TGCAGCGTTGAAGGGACTAGCTGGGAGACCCAGTACTTC	CSVEGTSWETQYF
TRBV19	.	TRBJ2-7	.	TGTGCCAGTAGTTGGGGACGGAACTACGAGCAGTACTTC	CASSWGRNYEQYF
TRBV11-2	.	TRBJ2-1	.	TGTGCCAGCAGCCATGCCGGGAACCTTGGTGAGCAGTTCTTC	CASSHAGNLGEQFF
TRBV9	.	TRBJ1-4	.	TGTGCCAGCAGCGTAGGAGGAGGGCTTAATGAAAAACTGTTTTTT	CASSVGGGLNEKLFF
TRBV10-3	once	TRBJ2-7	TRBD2	TGTGCCATCAGTAAGACTAGCGGGAGGTCCCCTGGGGAGCAGTACTTC	CAISKTSGRSPGEQYF
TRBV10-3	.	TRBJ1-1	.	TGTGCCATCAGTGTATATAAGGGACCGAACACTGAAGCTTTCTTT	CAISVYKGPNTEAFF
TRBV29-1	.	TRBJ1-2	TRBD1	TGCAGCGTTGGTGGACAGGGTGGTTCCTATAGCTATGGCTACACCTTC	CSVGGQGGSYSYGYTF
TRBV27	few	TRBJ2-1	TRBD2	TGTGCCAGCAGTCAAGGACTAGCGGAATACAATGAGCAGTTCTTC	CASSQGLAEYNEQFF